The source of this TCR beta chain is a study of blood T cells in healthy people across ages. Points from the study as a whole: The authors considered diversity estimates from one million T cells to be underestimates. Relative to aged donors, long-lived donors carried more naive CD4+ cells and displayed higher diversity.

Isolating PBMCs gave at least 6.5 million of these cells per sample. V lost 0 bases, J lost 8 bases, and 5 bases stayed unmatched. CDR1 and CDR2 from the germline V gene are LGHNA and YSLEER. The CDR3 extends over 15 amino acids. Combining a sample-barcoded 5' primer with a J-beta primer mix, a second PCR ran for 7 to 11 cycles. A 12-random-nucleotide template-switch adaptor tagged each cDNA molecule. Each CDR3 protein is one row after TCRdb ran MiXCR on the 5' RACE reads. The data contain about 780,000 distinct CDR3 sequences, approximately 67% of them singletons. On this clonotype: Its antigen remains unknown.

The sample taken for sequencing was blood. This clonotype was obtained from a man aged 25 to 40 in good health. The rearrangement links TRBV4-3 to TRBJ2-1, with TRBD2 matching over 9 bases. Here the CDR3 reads CASSQDFRTSDEQFF. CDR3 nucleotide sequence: TGCGCCAGCAGCCAAGATTTTCGGACTAGCGATGAGCAGTTCTTC.